This entry is about one T cell receptor (beta chain). These data originate in a study of identical twins. CDR1 is ENHRY and CDR2 is SYGVKD in the germline V gene. Between the trimmed V and J ends, which lost 2 bases and 5 bases, there was a span of 16 bases. The CDR3 loop spans 16 amino acids. The authors used template switching to add a universal primer site and gave cDNA unique molecular identifiers. TCRdb analysed the 5' RACE reads with MiXCR anew, one entry per CDR3 protein. Of about 430,000 distinct CDR3 sequences detected, approximately 18% appear once; the ten largest clones hold roughly 12%. Sequencing was done on a sample of naive T cells sorted from blood. The TCR comes from a man aged 45-60 years in good health. The rearrangement links TRBV10-3 to TRBJ2-1; TRBD2 might be the D (6 bases). Written as DNA, the CDR3 is TGTGCCATCAGTGAGAAGGAGGGGCGTTTACACAATGAGCAGTTCTTC. Its translation: CAISEKEGRLHNEQFF.